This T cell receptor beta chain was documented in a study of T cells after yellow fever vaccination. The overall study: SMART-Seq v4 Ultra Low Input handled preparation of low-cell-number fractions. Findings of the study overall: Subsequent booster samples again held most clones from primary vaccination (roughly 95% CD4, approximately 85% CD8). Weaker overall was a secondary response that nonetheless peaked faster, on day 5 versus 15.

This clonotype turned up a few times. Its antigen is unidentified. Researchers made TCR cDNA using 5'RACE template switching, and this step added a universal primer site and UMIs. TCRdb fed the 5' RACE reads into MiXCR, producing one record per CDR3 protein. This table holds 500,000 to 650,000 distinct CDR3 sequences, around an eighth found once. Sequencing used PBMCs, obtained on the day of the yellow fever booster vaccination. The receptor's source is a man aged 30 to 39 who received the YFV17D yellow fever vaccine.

CDR3 sequence: CASSHKQGAGELFF. In DNA, the CDR3 is TGCGCCAGCAGCCACAAGCAGGGCGCCGGGGAGCTGTTTTTT. The rearrangement joins TRBV4-3 to TRBJ2-2, with D maybe TRBD1 (5 bases). This CDR3 spans 14 amino acids. The germline gives CDR1 LGHNA, CDR2 YSLEER. Trimming took off 3 bases at V and 6 bases at J, with 11 bases between the two ends.